This TCR beta chain derives from a study of CD8+ T cells in alopecia areata (dated by TCRdb to 2016 to 2019). Context from the whole study: Treated patients were enrolled in an open-label pilot trial of oral tofacitinib, 5 to 10 mg twice daily, for moderate-to-severe alopecia areata. Patients stayed on tofacitinib for 6 to 18 months and then had 6 months of follow-up off drug so that delayed response and recurrence could be assessed. For the treated patients, the SALT score, which quantifies what percentage of scalp surface area is affected, served as the measure of disease severity. High-throughput TCRbeta sequencing was used to examine T cell clonal expansion in alopecia areata in both the C3H/HeJ mouse model and human patients. Scalp tissue and sorted CD4+ and CD8+ peripheral blood T cells from patchy and totalis/universalis alopecia areata patients and from healthy controls were covered by human TCRbeta sequencing. Biopsies were taken from tofacitinib-treated patients at baseline and at 4 and 24 weeks of treatment, and a later scalp biopsy was taken in several of the tofacitinib-treated patients. Scalp clonality was compared among normal scalp (n=4), patchy alopecia areata scalp (n=8), and alopecia totalis/universalis scalp (n=8). The RNA source kit depended on sample type: the PAXgene miRNA kit for fixed scalp, the miRNeasy kit for PBMCs, and the RNeasy kit for mouse skin. Amplification of TCRbeta CDR3 regions was done by immunoSEQ multiplex PCR using 35 Vbeta forward primers and 13 Jbeta reverse primers. On the study overall, not on this receptor specifically: During tofacitinib treatment, many expanded lesional clones remained in scalp and blood, and this persistence may partly explain relapse after treatment is stopped. Scalp clonality and the number of expanded CD8+ clones among the top 100 scalp clones were significantly decreased by tofacitinib. Resident alphabeta T cells in normal human skin are also sequenced, complicating scalp TCR repertoire analysis, unlike mouse skin dominated by gammadelta T cells. TCR sequences shared between patients were less clear than in mice, possibly partly because of HLA diversity in the patient population. Compared with normal scalp, lesional scalp, particularly in alopecia totalis/universalis, had higher clonality and more expanded CD8+ clones, which suggests antigenic drive. The treated cohort was small, with a single nonresponder, so links between baseline CD8+ expansion and response need larger studies.

Per the publication, the time point label means: about four weeks on oral tofacitinib. What the treatment or condition label conveys for this sample: oral pan-JAK inhibitor, 5-10 mg twice daily. Peripheral blood and lesional scalp punch biopsies were obtained from patients with alopecia areata. PBMCs were separated by density centrifugation and stained for CD3, CD4 and CD8, after which CD4+ and CD8+ T cells were sorted on a FACSAria. This clone is a singleton in its sample. Its antigen is not yet known. No qualities accompany the bases; no much larger clone lies one base away. The CDR3 contains 15 residues, cysteine and phenylalanine counted. The CDR3 DNA has 45 bases and is translated from base 1. The trim is 0 bases for V and 0 bases for J, with a gap of 5 bases between the germline ends. Based on the germline V gene, the CDR1 and CDR2 sequences are LGHNT and FRNRAP. Preparation of the library involved the immunoSEQ multiplex PCR assay. For TCR sequencing, RNA was extracted from every sample and reverse transcribed into cDNA to serve as template. SuperScript III was used to make first-strand cDNA, primed with a 2:1 mix of oligo-dT and random hexamers. Amplification bias was assessed with a synthetic immune receptor repertoire, and residual bias was removed computationally. The source study handled its data this way. After raw reads were preprocessed to remove errors, the CDR3 was defined following IMGT conventions as running from the conserved cysteine to phenylalanine. Clonality was computed by normalizing Shannon entropy by log2 of the number of productive unique TCRs and subtracting the result from 1. Scalp TCRbeta sequences were cross-referenced with sorted blood CD4 and CD8 repertoires so that the CD4 or CD8 identity of scalp clones could be inferred. The table comes from immuneACCESS by way of TCRdb, which keeps in-frame sequences with V and J called. Part of the clones is missing from these tables; in studies checked, under half for an unresolved V gene and the rest for unknown reasons. The D gene and trimming were derived from the DNA, and the V and J assignments and clone size from that table. The sample data list some 240,000 clones, and about 57% of these were observed just once. In total, the top ten clones hold around 1.4% of the sample.

The source of this sequence is a human donor with alopecia areata. This chain is built from TRBV12-5 and TRBJ2-2; confidence is insufficient to name the D gene. The specimen comprised CD4+ T cells sorted from blood, sampled at week 4, from a patient treated with tofacitinib. The DNA is TGTGCTAGTGGTTTGGTACGGCCGAACACCGGGGAGCTGTTTTTT. The translation is CASGLVRPNTGELFF.